One T cell receptor (beta chain) is described in this entry. TCR beta cDNA was made from 450 to 600 ng total RNA with a constant-region primer. ARM-PCR, slightly modified, supplied the TCR beta libraries through three nested multiplex PCR rounds. TRBV1-TRBV30 forward primers and a C-beta reverse primer were used in the first two PCR rounds, which each ran for around 11 cycles. TCRdb re-called the multiplex PCR reads with MiXCR, one entry per CDR3 protein. The sample includes 85,000 to 100,000 distinct CDR3 sequences, 65% to 70% of them seen just once. CDR1 and CDR2 from the germline V gene are SGHRS and YFSETQ. The CDR3 sequence is 15 residues long. The V end lost 1 base, the J end lost 3 bases, and 14 bases lay between the germline ends. These data originate in a study of tumor-infiltrating lymphocytes in primary liver carcinoma. The tissue used was unsorted bulk material of roughly 17-34 mg. RNA and DNA were co-extracted from it with the AllPrep DNA/RNA mini kit. Chronic HBV infection affected patients, none of whom had received treatment.

This chain connects TRBV5-1 to TRBJ2-7, with D perhaps TRBD1 (5 bases). This receptor was identified in a man aged 40-50 years with primary liver carcinoma and hepatitis B virus infection. Source material: tumor-adjacent normal liver tissue. The CDR3 DNA follows: TGCGCCAGCAGCTTGCAGTCCGACAGTGTCTACGAGCAGTACTTC. This codes for CASSLQSDSVYEQYF.